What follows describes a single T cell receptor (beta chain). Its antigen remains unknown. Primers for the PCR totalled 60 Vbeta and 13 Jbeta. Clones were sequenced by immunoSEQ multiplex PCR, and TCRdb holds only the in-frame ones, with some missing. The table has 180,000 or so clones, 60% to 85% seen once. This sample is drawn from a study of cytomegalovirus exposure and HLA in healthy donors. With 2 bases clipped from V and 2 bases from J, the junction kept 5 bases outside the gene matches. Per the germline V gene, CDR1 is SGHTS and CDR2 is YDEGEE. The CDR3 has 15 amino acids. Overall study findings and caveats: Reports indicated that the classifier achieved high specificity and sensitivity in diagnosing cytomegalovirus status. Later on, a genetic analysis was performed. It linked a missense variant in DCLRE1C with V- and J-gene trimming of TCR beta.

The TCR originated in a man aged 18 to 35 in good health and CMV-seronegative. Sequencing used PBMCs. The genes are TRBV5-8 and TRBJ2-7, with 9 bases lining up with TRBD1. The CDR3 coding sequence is TGTGCCAGCAGCTTTGGAGGGACAGGGACCTACGAGCAGTACTTC. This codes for CASSFGGTGTYEQYF. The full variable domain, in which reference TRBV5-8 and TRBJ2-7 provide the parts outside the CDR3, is EAGVTQSPTHLIKTRGQQATLRCSPISGHTSVYWYQQALGLGLQFLLWYDEGEERNRGNFPPRFSGRQFPNYSSELNVNALELEDSALYLCASSFGGTGTYEQYFGPGTRLTVT.